The next 8 T cell receptor beta chains were all read from a single sample in a study of T cells in Graves' hyperthyroidism and ophthalmopathy. TCR beta CDR3 sequences were amplified from RNA transcripts. The study used the HTBI primer set for a first-round RT-PCR of the TCR CDR3. TCRdb re-derived calls from the multiplex PCR reads in MiXCR, one entry per CDR3 protein. The table lists some 350,000 distinct CDR3 sequences, about 18% of them singletons. Sequencing used blood. Receptor source: a young woman with Graves' hyperthyroidism.

The chain employs TRBV11-2 and TRBJ2-7, with no clear D. CDR3 length equals 14 residues. The germline V gene encodes CDR1 SGHAT and CDR2 FQNNGV. V gave up 5 bases and J gave up 3 bases, with 14 bases separating them. CDR3: CASSPSWGNYEQYF. In DNA, the CDR3 is TGTGCCAGCAGCCCCAGTTGGGGAAACTACGAGCAGTACTTC.

This clonotype was picked up many times. The genes are TRBV6-5 and TRBJ1-3; unclear D gene. The CDR3 is 15 amino acids. The germline gives CDR1 MNHEY, CDR2 SVGAGI. Trimming took off 2 bases at V and 5 bases at J, with 13 bases between the two ends. The CDR3 here is CASSYPFDRRNTIYF. The CDR3 bases are TGTGCCAGCAGTTACCCGTTCGACCGACGAAACACCATATATTTT.

In its sample, this clonotype was seen a few times. The V call is TRBV11-2, the J call TRBJ1-1, with TRBD1 matching over 8 bases. The length of the CDR3 is 15 residues. Germline trimming cut 1 base from V and 6 bases from J; bases unmatched to any gene: 7. Germline assignment: CDR1 SGHAT and CDR2 FQNNGV. The CDR3 protein is CASSLAQGAVSEAFF. As DNA, the CDR3 is TGTGCCAGCAGCTTAGCCCAGGGGGCTGTATCTGAAGCTTTCTTT.

As concerns this clonotype: A much larger clonotype is one base distant, so this may be a read error. This sequence joins TRBV4-2 and TRBJ1-2; 7 nucleotides match TRBD1. The length of the CDR3 is 15 residues. The germline CDR1 and CDR2 sequences are LGHNA and YNFKEQ. V shed 3 bases, J shed 4 bases, and the junction held 8 bases outside the gene matches. The CDR3 loop is CASSHTQGIVYGYTF. As DNA, the CDR3 is TGTGCCAGCAGCCATACACAGGGGATTGTCTATGGCTACACCTTC.

The V and J genes are TRBV6-4 and TRBJ2-2; D assignment may be TRBD1 or TRBD2 (5 bases each). This CDR3 has 15 amino acids. From germline, CDR1 is MRHNA and CDR2 SNTAGT. The V end was cut by 3 bases, the J end by 3 bases, with 11 bases between. The CDR3 here is CASSESMGDTGELFF. The CDR3 DNA reads as TGTGCCAGCAGTGAGTCGATGGGGGACACCGGGGAGCTGTTTTTT.

This clonotype was seen repeatedly, ten times or more. The chain combines TRBV15 with TRBJ1-1; D remains ambiguous. Germline-derived CDR1 and CDR2 are LNHNV and YYDKDF (reference sequence). The V and J ends lost 0 bases and 10 bases respectively, with 21 bases between them. CDR3 length equals 16 residues. CDR3 protein: CATSRDPPRRAVGAFF. The CDR3 DNA sequence: TGTGCCACCAGCAGAGATCCCCCCAGGCGCGCCGTCGGAGCTTTCTTT.

This clonotype was detected ten times or more. The chain links TRBV19 to TRBJ1-2; D unclear. The CDR3 has 13 residues. The V gene lost 7 bases and the J gene lost 4 bases, with 13 bases spanning the gap. In germline, CDR1 is LNHDA, CDR2 SQIVND (reference sequence). CDR3 sequence reads: CASTQPGIYGYTF. The CDR3 DNA reads as TGTGCCAGTACCCAGCCGGGGATCTATGGCTACACCTTC.

The chain uses TRBV5-5 and TRBJ1-5; 10 positions match TRBD1. V trimming: 4 bases; J trimming: 5 bases; junction bases outside the gene matches: 3. The CDR3 is 14 amino acids. Germline V gene lookup returns CDR1 SGHKS and CDR2 YYEKEE (reference sequence). The CDR3 reads CASSETGGYQPQHF. In DNA form, the CDR3 reads TGTGCCAGCAGCGAGACAGGGGGCTATCAGCCCCAGCATTTT.